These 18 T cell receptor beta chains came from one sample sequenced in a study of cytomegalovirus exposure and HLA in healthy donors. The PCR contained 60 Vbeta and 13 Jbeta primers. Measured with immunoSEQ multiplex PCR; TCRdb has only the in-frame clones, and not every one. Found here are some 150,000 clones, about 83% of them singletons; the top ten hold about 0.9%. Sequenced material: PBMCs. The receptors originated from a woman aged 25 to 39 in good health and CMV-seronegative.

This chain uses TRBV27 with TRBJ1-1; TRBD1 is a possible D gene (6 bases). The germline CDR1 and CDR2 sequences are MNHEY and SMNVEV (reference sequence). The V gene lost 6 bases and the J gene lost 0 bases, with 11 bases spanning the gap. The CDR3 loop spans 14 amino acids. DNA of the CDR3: TGTGCCAGCAGCCAGACAGGCCTGAACACTGAAGCTTTCTTT. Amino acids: CASSQTGLNTEAFF.

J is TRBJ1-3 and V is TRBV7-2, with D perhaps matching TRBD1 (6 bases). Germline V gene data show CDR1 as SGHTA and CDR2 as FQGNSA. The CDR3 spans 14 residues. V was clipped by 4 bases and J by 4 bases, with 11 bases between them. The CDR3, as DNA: TGTGCCAGCAGCTCCTTAGGACAGGGAAACACCATATATTTT. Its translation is CASSSLGQGNTIYF.

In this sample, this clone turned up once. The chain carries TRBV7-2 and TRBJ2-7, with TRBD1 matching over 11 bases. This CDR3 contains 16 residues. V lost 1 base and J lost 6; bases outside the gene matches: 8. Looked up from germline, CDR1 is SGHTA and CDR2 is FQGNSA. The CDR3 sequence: CASSLVGQGALGEQYF. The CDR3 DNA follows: TGTGCCAGCAGCTTAGTAGGACAGGGGGCACTGGGCGAGCAGTACTTC.

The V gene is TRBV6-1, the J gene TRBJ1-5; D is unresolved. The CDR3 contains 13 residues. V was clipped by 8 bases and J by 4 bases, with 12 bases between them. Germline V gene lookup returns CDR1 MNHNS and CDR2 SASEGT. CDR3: CASSLTRNQPQHF. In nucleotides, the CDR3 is TGTGCCAGCTCGCTCACCCGGAATCAGCCCCAGCATTTT.

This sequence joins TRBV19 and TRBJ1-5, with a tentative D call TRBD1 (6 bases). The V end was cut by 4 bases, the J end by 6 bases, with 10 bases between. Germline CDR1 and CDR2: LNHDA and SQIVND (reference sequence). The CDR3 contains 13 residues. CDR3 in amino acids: CASSTGEGQPQHF. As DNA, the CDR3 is TGTGCCAGTAGTACAGGGGAGGGTCAGCCCCAGCATTTT.

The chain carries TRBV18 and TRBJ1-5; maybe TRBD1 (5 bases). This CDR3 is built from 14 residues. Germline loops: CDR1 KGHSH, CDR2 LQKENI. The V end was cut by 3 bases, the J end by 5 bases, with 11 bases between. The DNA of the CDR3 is TGTGCCAGCTCACCTAGACAGCTCGATCAGCCCCAGCATTTT. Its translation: CASSPRQLDQPQHF.

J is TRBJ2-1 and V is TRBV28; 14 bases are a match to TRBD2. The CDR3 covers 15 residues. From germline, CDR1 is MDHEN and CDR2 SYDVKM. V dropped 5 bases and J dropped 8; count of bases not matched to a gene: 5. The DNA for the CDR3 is TGTGCCAGCAGTCAGGGACTAGCGGGAGTTGATGAGCAGTTCTTC. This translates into CASSQGLAGVDEQFF.

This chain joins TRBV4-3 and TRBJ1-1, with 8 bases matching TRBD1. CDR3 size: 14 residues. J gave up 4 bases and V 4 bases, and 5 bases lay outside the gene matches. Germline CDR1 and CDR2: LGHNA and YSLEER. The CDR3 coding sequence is TGCGCCAGCAGCCGCAGACAGGGGATCACTGAAGCTTTCTTT. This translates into CASSRRQGITEAFF.

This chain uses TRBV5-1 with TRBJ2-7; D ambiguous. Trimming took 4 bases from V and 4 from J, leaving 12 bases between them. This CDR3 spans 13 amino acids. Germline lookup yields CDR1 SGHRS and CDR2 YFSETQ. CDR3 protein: CASSLSEQYEQYF. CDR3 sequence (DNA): TGCGCCAGCAGCCTGTCGGAGCAGTACGAGCAGTACTTC.

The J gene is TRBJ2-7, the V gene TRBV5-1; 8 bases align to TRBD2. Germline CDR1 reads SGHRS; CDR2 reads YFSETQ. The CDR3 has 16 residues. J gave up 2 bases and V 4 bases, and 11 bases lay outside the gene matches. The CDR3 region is CASSLPTSGATYEQYF. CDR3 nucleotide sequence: TGCGCCAGCAGCCTTCCAACTAGCGGAGCAACCTACGAGCAGTACTTC. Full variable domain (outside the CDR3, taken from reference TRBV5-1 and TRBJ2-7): KAGVTQTPRYLIKTRGQQVTLSCSPISGHRSVSWYQQTPGQGLQFLFEYFSETQRNKGNFPGRFSGRQFSNSRSEMNVSTLELGDSALYLCASSLPTSGATYEQYFGPGTRLTVT.

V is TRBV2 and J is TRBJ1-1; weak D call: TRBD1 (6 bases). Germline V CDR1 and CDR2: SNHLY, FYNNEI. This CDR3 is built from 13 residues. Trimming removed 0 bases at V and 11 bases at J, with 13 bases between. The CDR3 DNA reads TGTGCCAGCAGTGAAGCGGCGGTAGGGGGTGCTTTCTTT. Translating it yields CASSEAAVGGAFF.

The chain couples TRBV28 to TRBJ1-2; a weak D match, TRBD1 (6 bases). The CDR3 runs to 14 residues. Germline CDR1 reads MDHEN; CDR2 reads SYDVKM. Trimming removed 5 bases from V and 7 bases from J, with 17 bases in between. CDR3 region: CASSELWTERGYTF. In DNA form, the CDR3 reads TGTGCCAGCAGTGAACTGTGGACAGAACGTGGCTACACCTTC.

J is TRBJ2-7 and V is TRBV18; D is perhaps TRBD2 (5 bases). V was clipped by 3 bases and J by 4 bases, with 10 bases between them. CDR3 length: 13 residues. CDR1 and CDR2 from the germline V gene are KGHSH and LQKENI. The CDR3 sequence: CASSPESGYEQYF. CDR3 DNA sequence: TGTGCCAGCTCACCTGAAAGCGGATACGAGCAGTACTTC.

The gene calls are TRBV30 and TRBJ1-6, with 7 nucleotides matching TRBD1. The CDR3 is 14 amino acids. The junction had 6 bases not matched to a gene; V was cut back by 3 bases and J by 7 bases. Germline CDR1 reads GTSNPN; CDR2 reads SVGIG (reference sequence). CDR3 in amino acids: CAWRRDRKNSPLHF. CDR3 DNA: TGTGCCTGGAGGAGGGACAGAAAGAATTCACCCCTCCACTTT.

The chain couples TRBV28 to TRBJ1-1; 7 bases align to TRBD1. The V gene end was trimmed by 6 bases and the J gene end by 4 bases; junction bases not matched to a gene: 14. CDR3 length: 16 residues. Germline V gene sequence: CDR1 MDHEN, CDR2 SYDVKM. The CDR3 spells CASRPPWSGGGTEAFF. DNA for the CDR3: TGTGCCAGCAGACCCCCTTGGTCAGGGGGTGGCACTGAAGCTTTCTTT.

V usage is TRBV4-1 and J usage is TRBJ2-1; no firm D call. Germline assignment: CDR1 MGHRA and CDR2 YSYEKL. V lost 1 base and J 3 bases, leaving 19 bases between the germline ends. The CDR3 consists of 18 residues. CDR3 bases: TGCGCCAGCAGCCAAGTCCAGGCCAGCCAACATAACTACAATGAGCAGTTCTTC. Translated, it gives CASSQVQASQHNYNEQFF.

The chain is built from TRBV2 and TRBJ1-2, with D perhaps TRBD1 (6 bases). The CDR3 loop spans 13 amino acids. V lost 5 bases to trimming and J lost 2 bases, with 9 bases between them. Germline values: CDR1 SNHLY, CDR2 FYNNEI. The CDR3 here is CASSPRGNYGYTF. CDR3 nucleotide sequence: TGTGCCAGCAGTCCCAGGGGCAACTATGGCTACACCTTC. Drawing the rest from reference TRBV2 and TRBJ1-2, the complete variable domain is EPEVTQTPSHQVTQMGQEVILRCVPISNHLYFYWYRQILGQKVEFLVSFYNNEISEKSEIFDDQFSVERPDGSNFTLKIRSTKLEDSAMYFCASSPRGNYGYTFGSGTRLTVV.

The CDR3 loop is CASSSVGLATYEQYF. The CDR3 nucleotides read TGTGCCAGCAGTTCCGTAGGACTAGCGACCTACGAGCAGTACTTC. This rearrangement joins TRBV28 to TRBJ2-7; 9 nucleotides match TRBD2. Losses at the gene ends were 4 bases for V and 2 bases for J; bases not matched to a gene: 6. CDR1 MDHEN and CDR2 SYDVKM come from the germline V gene. The CDR3 extends over 15 amino acids.